This TCR beta chain was recorded in a study of cytomegalovirus exposure and HLA in healthy donors. Study-wide results and caveats: A missense DCLRE1C variant was associated with V- and J-gene trimming of TCR beta chains in a later analysis, and an independent cohort replicated the association. A few CMV-associated chains were confirmed in vitro to be specific for CMV antigens. There were some V segments, including TRBV6-2 and TRBV6-3, excluded as indistinguishable.

PCR used 60 Vbeta primers and 13 Jbeta primers. Some clones are missing from TCRdb's copy, which holds only in-frame ones; the method was immunoSEQ multiplex PCR. The top ten hold 4% of the sample, which has 100,000 to 150,000 clones, roughly 80% seen once. This CDR3 spans 15 amino acids. CDR1 is SGHTA and CDR2 is FQGNSA in the germline V gene. Trimming pared 2 bases from V and 4 bases from J, leaving 14 bases between. This clone has a handful of counts. The antigen is undetermined. The chain carries TRBV7-2 and TRBJ1-2, with D unresolved. The sample taken for sequencing was PBMCs. The TCR was taken from a man younger than 35 in good health and CMV-seropositive. The CDR3 DNA reads TGTGCCAGCAGCTTACATGGGGAGTATGGCTATGGCTACACCTTC. Protein sequence: CASSLHGEYGYGYTF.